The clone carrying this TCR beta chain turned up a few times. Its antigen is as yet unknown. The data were obtained in a study of regulatory T cells in long-lasting Graves disease. Overall study results and limits: New patients shared about a thousand public clonotypes, fewer than the roughly 3,000 shared by persistent patients.

Arm-PCR of CDR3 regions and iRepertoire HTBI primers were the basis on which TCR beta libraries were built. TCRdb reprocessed the multiplex PCR reads with MiXCR, giving one entry per CDR3 protein. The table shows more than 650,000 distinct CDR3 sequences, with around 30% occurring only once. V trimming: 2 bases; J trimming: 5 bases; junction bases outside the gene matches: 11. CDR3 size: 16 residues. Per germline, CDR1 SEHNR and CDR2 FQNEAQ (reference sequence). This sample's time point: persistent/refractory GD, antithyroid drugs over 5 years with positive TRAb. RNA extracted from PBMCs served as the sequencing template.

The sample here was peripheral blood mononuclear cells (PBMCs), taken when the disease was refractory, from a patient treated with antithyroid drugs. The source of this sequence is a female donor with Graves disease. The rearrangement uses TRBV7-9 and TRBJ1-1; 7 nucleotides match TRBD1. The CDR3 spells CASSLNRGVKKTEAFF. In DNA form, the CDR3 reads TGTGCCAGCAGCTTAAACAGGGGAGTCAAGAAAACTGAAGCTTTCTTT.